This is a list of T cell receptor beta chains from one sample in a study of patients and donors after allogeneic stem cell transplantation. TCRdb reanalysed the RT-PCR reads using MiXCR and keeps one entry per CDR3 protein. The table shows roughly 880,000 distinct CDR3 sequences, with about 20% occurring only once. Sequences were obtained from blood, either unsorted or a sorted T cell fraction (not recorded which). The receptor set was obtained from a human donor who was either an allogeneic HSCT recipient or a stem cell or donor lymphocyte infusion donor (not recorded which). It is not recorded whose cells these are; they may come from a transplant donor. CDR3s include the opening cysteine and the closing phenylalanine or tryptophan. The D gene is left open where the match is weak. Clone size is given for some rows only: seen once, a few or many times, or a class if the clone is expanded.

v_call	j_call	clone_size	d_call	cdr3_aa	cdr3_nt
TRBV6-1	TRBJ1-2	few	NA	CASTKGDKTNYGYTF	TGTGCCAGCACCAAGGGGGACAAAACTAACTATGGCTACACCTTC
TRBV5-1	TRBJ2-1	few	NA	CASSLQSGQDEQFF	TGCGCCAGCAGCTTGCAGTCCGGTCAGGATGAGCAGTTCTTC
TRBV6-2/TRBV6-3	TRBJ1-2	NA	NA	CASNNGGGYAGYTF	TGTGCCAGCAACAACGGGGGAGGGTATGCTGGCTACACCTTC
TRBV7-3	TRBJ2-7	NA	NA	CASSLTGGVPSYEQYF	TGTGCCAGCAGCTTAACTGGGGGAGTCCCCTCCTACGAGCAGTACTTC
TRBV12-3/TRBV12-4	TRBJ1-2	NA	TRBD1	CASRRTGVYYGYTF	TGTGCCAGCAGACGGACAGGGGTATACTATGGCTACACCTTC
TRBV29-1	TRBJ1-2	few	NA	CSVESGEAYGYTF	TGCAGCGTTGAATCCGGGGAGGCCTATGGCTACACCTTC
TRBV19	TRBJ1-1	once	TRBD1	CASSTGTGYTEAFF	TGTGCCAGTAGTACCGGGACAGGGTACACTGAAGCTTTCTTT
TRBV20-1	TRBJ1-4	few	TRBD1	CSARKGQGRGEKLFF	TGCAGTGCTAGAAAGGGACAGGGACGGGGTGAAAAACTGTTTTTT
TRBV30	TRBJ2-6	NA	TRBD1	CAWSGQGAVRANVLTF	TGTGCCTGGAGTGGACAGGGCGCAGTTAGGGCCAACGTCCTGACTTTC
TRBV5-1	TRBJ2-7	many	NA	CASSLGQQLTYEQYF	TGCGCCAGCAGCTTGGGACAGCAACTCACCTACGAGCAGTACTTC
TRBV5-6	TRBJ2-7	NA	TRBD1	CASSFVDRDYEQYF	TGTGCCAGCAGCTTTGTGGACAGGGACTACGAGCAGTACTTC
TRBV20-1	TRBJ2-2	NA	NA	CSARMPNTGELFF	TGCAGTGCTAGAATGCCGAACACCGGGGAGCTGTTTTTT
TRBV5-1	TRBJ1-2	NA	TRBD1	CASSSTGAQYGYTF	TGCGCCAGCAGCTCCACAGGGGCGCAATATGGCTACACCTTC
TRBV10-3	TRBJ2-1	few	TRBD2	CAVLSGSPIGEQFF	TGTGCCGTCCTAAGCGGGAGCCCCATCGGTGAGCAGTTCTTC
TRBV20-1	TRBJ2-2	NA	NA	CSARGPVTGELFF	TGCAGTGCTAGGGGCCCGGTGACCGGGGAGCTGTTTTTT
TRBV27	TRBJ2-3	NA	TRBD2	CASSTWPSGASTDTQYF	TGTGCCAGCAGTACTTGGCCTAGCGGTGCTAGCACAGATACGCAGTATTTT
TRBV20-1	TRBJ1-5	NA	TRBD1	CSASSGTGVRQPQHF	TGCAGTGCGTCCTCCGGGACAGGAGTAAGGCAGCCCCAGCATTTT
TRBV21-1	TRBJ1-4	few	NA	CASSIRTGINEKLFF	TGTGCCAGCAGCATCCGGACAGGGATTAATGAAAAACTGTTTTTT
TRBV6-6	TRBJ2-1	NA	NA	CASSYLPYNEQFF	TGTGCCAGCAGTTACTTGCCCTACAATGAGCAGTTCTTC
TRBV7-2	TRBJ2-3	NA	NA	CASSLEPNSVPTDTQYF	TGTGCCAGCAGCTTAGAGCCTAATTCTGTCCCCACAGATACGCAGTATTTT
TRBV30	TRBJ2-1	few	TRBD2	CAWMGSGSILVF	TGTGCCTGGATGGGTAGCGGGAGTATCTTGGTCTTC
TRBV5-6	TRBJ2-5	few	TRBD1	CARPEFGQGCAETQYF	TGTGCCAGGCCTGAGTTTGGACAGGGGTGCGCGGAGACCCAGTACTTC
TRBV20-1	TRBJ2-7	few	NA	CSAPSDYSYEQYF	TGCAGTGCTCCCTCGGACTATTCCTACGAGCAGTACTTC
TRBV7-9	TRBJ1-1	few	TRBD1	CASSQAGQGKGEAFF	TGTGCCAGCAGCCAAGCTGGACAGGGCAAGGGTGAGGCTTTCTTT
TRBV30	TRBJ2-1	NA	TRBD1	CAWNRGHEQFF	TGTGCCTGGAATAGGGGGCATGAGCAGTTCTTC
TRBV6-5	TRBJ2-1	few	TRBD2	CASSYPKRGGYNEQFF	TGTGCCAGCAGTTACCCCAAGCGGGGGGGGTACAATGAGCAGTTCTTC
TRBV7-2	TRBJ2-7	NA	NA	CASSPGQERSYEQYF	TGTGCCAGCAGCCCAGGGCAGGAGCGTTCCTACGAGCAGTACTTC
TRBV30	TRBJ2-7	NA	NA	CAWSLRLSYEQYF	TGTGCCTGGAGTCTTCGACTTTCCTACGAGCAGTACTTC
TRBV25-1	TRBJ1-4	many	TRBD1	CASSEWVGQGNEKLFF	TGTGCCAGCAGTGAATGGGTGGGACAGGGGAATGAAAAACTGTTTTTT
TRBV20-1	TRBJ1-5	NA	NA	CSAAFWGSNQPQHF	TGCAGTGCCGCCTTCTGGGGTAGCAATCAGCCCCAGCATTTT
TRBV30	TRBJ2-2	NA	NA	CAWSLTKGGTGELFF	TGTGCCTGGAGTCTTACCAAAGGGGGCACCGGGGAGCTGTTTTTT
TRBV5-6	TRBJ1-2	NA	TRBD1	CASSIQGAVSQRSYGYTF	TGTGCCAGCAGCATCCAGGGGGCAGTTTCCCAGAGAAGCTATGGCTACACCTTC
TRBV15	TRBJ1-3	few	NA	CATTPGPISGNTIYF	TGTGCCACCACTCCGGGACCCATCTCTGGAAACACCATATATTTT
TRBV10-3	TRBJ2-1	many	NA	CAISDMGPSGEQFF	TGTGCCATCAGTGACATGGGCCCTAGTGGTGAGCAGTTCTTC
TRBV20-1	TRBJ2-7	many	TRBD1	CSARDYDRGYEQYF	TGCAGTGCTAGAGACTACGACAGGGGCTACGAGCAGTACTTC
TRBV3-1	TRBJ2-1	NA	NA	CASSQGRLGVQFF	TGTGCCAGCAGCCAAGGTCGGCTGGGCGTGCAGTTCTTC
TRBV20-1	TRBJ2-1	NA	NA	CSAPASSYNEQFF	TGCAGTGCCCCGGCTAGCTCCTACAATGAGCAGTTCTTC
TRBV5-1	TRBJ2-7	few	NA	CASSSRGRVSYEQYF	TGCGCCAGCAGCTCCAGGGGTAGGGTCTCCTACGAGCAGTACTTC
TRBV19	TRBJ2-2	few	NA	CASGNPGHGNTGELFF	TGTGCCAGCGGTAATCCGGGGCATGGCAACACCGGGGAGCTGTTTTTT
TRBV20-1	TRBJ1-1	few	NA	CSARDWGRGSMVVNTEAFF	TGCAGTGCTAGAGACTGGGGCAGGGGAAGTATGGTTGTGAACACTGAAGCTTTCTTT
TRBV6-5	TRBJ1-5	NA	NA	CASSYSAKNNQPQHF	TGTGCCAGCAGTTACTCGGCCAAAAACAATCAGCCCCAGCATTTT
TRBV12-3/TRBV12-4	TRBJ2-2	many	TRBD2	CASSPLAGGLNTGELFF	TGTGCCAGCAGTCCGCTAGCGGGAGGGCTGAACACCGGGGAGCTGTTTTTT
TRBV5-1	TRBJ1-5	few	NA	CASSLDGQGSQPQHF	TGCGCCAGCAGCTTGGATGGACAAGGGAGTCAGCCCCAGCATTTT
TRBV20-1	TRBJ2-7	few	NA	CSAREGSGGMYEQYF	TGCAGTGCTAGGGAGGGCTCAGGCGGGATGTACGAGCAGTACTTC
TRBV5-1	TRBJ2-3	NA	NA	CASSLGGQPTSTDTQYF	TGCGCCAGCAGCTTGGGAGGACAACCTACTAGCACAGATACGCAGTATTTT
TRBV14	TRBJ2-1	few	TRBD2	CASSQLAGGREEQFF	TGTGCCAGCAGCCAGCTAGCGGGAGGACGGGAAGAGCAGTTCTTC
TRBV30	TRBJ2-2	NA	NA	CAWSVRSGPLNTGELFF	TGTGCCTGGAGTGTAAGGTCGGGGCCGCTGAACACCGGGGAGCTGTTTTTT
TRBV4-3	TRBJ2-1	few	NA	CASSLSGTQNNEQFF	TGCGCCAGCAGCCTATCCGGGACCCAGAACAATGAGCAGTTCTTC
TRBV5-1	TRBJ2-3	NA	TRBD2	CASSFGLSGSGDTQYF	TGCGCCAGCAGCTTCGGACTAAGCGGGAGCGGAGATACGCAGTATTTT
TRBV4-1	TRBJ1-5	NA	NA	CASSQVRGARHQPQHF	TGCGCCAGCAGCCAAGTGCGGGGGGCGAGACATCAGCCCCAGCATTTT
TRBV11-2	TRBJ1-2	NA	NA	CASSLGVFGYTF	TGTGCCAGCAGCTTAGGGGTTTTTGGCTACACCTTC
TRBV5-5	TRBJ2-1	few	NA	CASSLLGEVTNEQFF	TGTGCCAGCAGCTTGCTGGGGGAAGTCACCAATGAGCAGTTCTTC
TRBV11-2	TRBJ2-1	NA	NA	CASSPMAIEQFF	TGTGCCAGCAGCCCCATGGCGATTGAGCAGTTCTTC
TRBV13	TRBJ1-6	once	NA	CASSSGLVNNSPLHF	TGTGCCAGCAGCTCCGGTCTGGTTAATAATTCACCCCTCCACTTT